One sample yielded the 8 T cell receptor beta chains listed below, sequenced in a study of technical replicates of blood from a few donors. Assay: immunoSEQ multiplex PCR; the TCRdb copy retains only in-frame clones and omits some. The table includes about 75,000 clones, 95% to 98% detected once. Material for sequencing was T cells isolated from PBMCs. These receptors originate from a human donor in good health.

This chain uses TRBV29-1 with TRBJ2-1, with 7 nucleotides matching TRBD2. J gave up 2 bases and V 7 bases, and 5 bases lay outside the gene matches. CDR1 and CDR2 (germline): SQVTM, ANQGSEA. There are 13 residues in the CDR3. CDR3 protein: CSARAGTYNEQFF. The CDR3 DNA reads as TGCAGCGCCCGAGCGGGAACCTACAATGAGCAGTTCTTC.

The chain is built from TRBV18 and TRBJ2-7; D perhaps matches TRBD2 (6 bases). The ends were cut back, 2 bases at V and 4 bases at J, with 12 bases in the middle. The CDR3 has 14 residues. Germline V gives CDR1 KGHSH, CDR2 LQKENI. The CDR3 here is CASSPEAAGYEQYF. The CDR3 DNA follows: TGTGCCAGCTCACCAGAAGCGGCGGGGTACGAGCAGTACTTC.

This chain's CDR3 is CASSPGTSVYNEQFF. In DNA, the CDR3 is TGTGCCAGCAGCCCCGGGACTAGCGTATACAATGAGCAGTTCTTC. V and J are TRBV11-2 and TRBJ2-1; 10 nucleotides agree with TRBD2. Looked up from germline, CDR1 is SGHAT and CDR2 is FQNNGV. V dropped 5 bases and J dropped 4; count of bases not matched to a gene: 5. The CDR3 totals 15 residues.

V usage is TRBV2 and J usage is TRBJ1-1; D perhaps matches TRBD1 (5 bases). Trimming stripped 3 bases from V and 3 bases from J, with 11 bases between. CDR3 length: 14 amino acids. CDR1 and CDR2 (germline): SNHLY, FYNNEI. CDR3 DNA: TGTGCCAGCAGTGATCTTTGGGGGGACACTGAAGCTTTCTTT. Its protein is CASSDLWGDTEAFF.

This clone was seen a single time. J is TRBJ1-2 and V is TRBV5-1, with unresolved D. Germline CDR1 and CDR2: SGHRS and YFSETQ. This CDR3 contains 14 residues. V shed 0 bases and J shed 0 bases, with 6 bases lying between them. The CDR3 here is CASSLVTANYGYTF. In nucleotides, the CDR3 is TGCGCCAGCAGCTTGGTAACAGCTAACTATGGCTACACCTTC.

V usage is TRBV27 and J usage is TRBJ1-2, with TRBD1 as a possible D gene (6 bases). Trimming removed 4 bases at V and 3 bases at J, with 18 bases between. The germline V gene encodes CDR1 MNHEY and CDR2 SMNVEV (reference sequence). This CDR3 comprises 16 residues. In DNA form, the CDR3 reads TGTGCCAGCAGTTCTATCGGACAGTTAGCTGACTATGGCTACACCTTC. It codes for CASSSIGQLADYGYTF.

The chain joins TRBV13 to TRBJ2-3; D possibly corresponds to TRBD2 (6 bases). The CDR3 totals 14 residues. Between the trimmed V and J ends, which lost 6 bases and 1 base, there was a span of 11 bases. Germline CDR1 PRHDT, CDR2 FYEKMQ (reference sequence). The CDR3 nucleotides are TGTGCCAGCAGTCGGGACTCACGCACAGATACGCAGTATTTT. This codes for CASSRDSRTDTQYF.

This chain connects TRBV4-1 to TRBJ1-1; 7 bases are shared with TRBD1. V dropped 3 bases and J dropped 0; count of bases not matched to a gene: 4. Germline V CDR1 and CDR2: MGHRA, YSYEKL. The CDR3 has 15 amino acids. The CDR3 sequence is CASSHRQGVNTEAFF. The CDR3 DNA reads TGCGCCAGCAGCCACAGACAGGGAGTGAACACTGAAGCTTTCTTT.